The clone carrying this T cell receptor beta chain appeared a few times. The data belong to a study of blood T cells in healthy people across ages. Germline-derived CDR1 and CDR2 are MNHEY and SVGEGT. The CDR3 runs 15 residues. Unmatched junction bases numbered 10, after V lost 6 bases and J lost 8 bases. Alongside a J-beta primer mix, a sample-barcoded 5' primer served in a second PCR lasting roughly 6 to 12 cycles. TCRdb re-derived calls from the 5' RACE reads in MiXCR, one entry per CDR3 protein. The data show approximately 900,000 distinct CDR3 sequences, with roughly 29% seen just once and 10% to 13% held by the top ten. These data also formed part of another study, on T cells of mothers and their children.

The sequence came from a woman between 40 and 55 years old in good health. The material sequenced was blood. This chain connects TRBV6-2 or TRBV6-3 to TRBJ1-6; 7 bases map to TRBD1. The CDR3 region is CASSQRGRGDSPLHF. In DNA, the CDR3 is TGTGCCAGCAGCCAAAGGGGGCGCGGGGATTCACCCCTCCACTTT.